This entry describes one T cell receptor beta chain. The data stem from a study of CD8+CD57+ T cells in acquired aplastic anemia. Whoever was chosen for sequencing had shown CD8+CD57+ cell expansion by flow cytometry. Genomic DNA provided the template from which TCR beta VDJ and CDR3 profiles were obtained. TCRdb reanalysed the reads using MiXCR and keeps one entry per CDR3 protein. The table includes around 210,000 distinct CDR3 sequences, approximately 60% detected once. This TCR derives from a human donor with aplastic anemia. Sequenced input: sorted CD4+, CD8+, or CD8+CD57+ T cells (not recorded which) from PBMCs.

The CDR3 loop reads CSVEVQGREQYF. CDR3 sequence (DNA): TGCAGCGTTGAAGTACAGGGGCGAGAGCAGTACTTC. The rearrangement joins TRBV29-1 to TRBJ2-7; 7 positions agree with TRBD1. The CDR3 length is 12 residues. Germline values: CDR1 SQVTM, CDR2 ANQGSEA. V shed 1 base, J shed 7 bases, and the junction held 4 bases outside the gene matches.